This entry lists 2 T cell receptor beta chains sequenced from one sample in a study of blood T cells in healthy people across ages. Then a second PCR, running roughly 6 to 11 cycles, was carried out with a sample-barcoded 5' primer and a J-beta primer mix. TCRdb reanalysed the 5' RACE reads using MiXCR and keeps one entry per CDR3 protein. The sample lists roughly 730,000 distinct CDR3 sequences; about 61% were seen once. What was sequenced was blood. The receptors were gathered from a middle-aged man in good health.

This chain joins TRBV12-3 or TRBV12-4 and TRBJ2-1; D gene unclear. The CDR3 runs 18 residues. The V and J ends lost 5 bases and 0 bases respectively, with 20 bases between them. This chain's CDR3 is CASSGWDLTKSSYNEQFF. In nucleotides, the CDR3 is TGTGCCAGCAGTGGGTGGGATCTGACAAAGAGCTCCTACAATGAGCAGTTCTTC.

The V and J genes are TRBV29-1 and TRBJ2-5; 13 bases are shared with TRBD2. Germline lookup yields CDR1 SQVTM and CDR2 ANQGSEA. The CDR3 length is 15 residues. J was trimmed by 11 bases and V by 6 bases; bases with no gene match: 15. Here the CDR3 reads CSVGLAGEAAYKQYF. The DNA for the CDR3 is TGCAGCGTCGGACTAGCGGGAGAGGCCGCCTACAAGCAGTACTTC.